This is a list of T cell receptor beta chains from one sample in a study of blood T cell repertoires in COVID-19. Repertoires were generated with immunoSEQ multiplex PCR, while TCRdb's copy carries only in-frame clones and drops some. Of 150,000 to 200,000 clones listed, roughly 80% were seen once; the top ten hold less than 8.5%. Sequenced material: PBMCs or T cells enriched from blood (not recorded which). The receptors were sampled from a man between 40 and 49 years old who had recovered from COVID-19. The CDR3 runs from the conserved cysteine through the conserved F or W. D genes are given only for firm matches. Size tells how often a clone was seen (once, few, many) or the class of an expanded clone, and some rows leave it out.

v_call	j_call	clone_size	cdr3_length	d_call	cdr3_nt	cdr3_aa
TRBV12-3/TRBV12-4	TRBJ1-5	NA	13	NA	TGTGCCAGCAGTAGGGACATCAAGCAGCCCCAGCATTTT	CASSRDIKQPQHF
TRBV11-2	TRBJ1-6	NA	17	NA	TGTGCCAGCAAAACCTCCCCGATACAGCGGTATAATTCACCCCTCCACTTT	CASKTSPIQRYNSPLHF
TRBV4-2	TRBJ1-2	NA	15	NA	TGTGCCAGCAGCCAAGGGGCCAGGTCAGCGGATGGCTACACCTTC	CASSQGARSADGYTF
TRBV10-2	TRBJ1-5	NA	13	TRBD1	TGCGCCAGCAGCCAACAGGGGAATCAGCCCCAGCATTTT	CASSQQGNQPQHF
TRBV4-3	TRBJ2-3	NA	16	NA	TGCGCCAGCAGCCAAGATGGCGGGGCCAACACAGATACGCAGTATTTT	CASSQDGGANTDTQYF
TRBV3-1/TRBV3-2	TRBJ1-4	NA	14	NA	TGTGCCAGCAGCCAATTCAGGGATAATGAAAAACTGTTTTTT	CASSQFRDNEKLFF
TRBV3-1/TRBV3-2	TRBJ1-1	NA	15	TRBD1	TGTGCCAGCAGATACGGACAGGGAGGGAGCACTGAAGCTTTCTTT	CASRYGQGGSTEAFF
TRBV28	TRBJ1-3	NA	14	NA	TGTGCCAGCAGTTCAGGGAACTCTGGAAACACCATATATTTT	CASSSGNSGNTIYF
TRBV6-2/TRBV6-3	TRBJ1-1	NA	13	NA	TGTGCCAGCAGTTACCCGACATCATCCCAAGCTTTCTTT	CASSYPTSSQAFF
TRBV5-1	TRBJ2-3	NA	16	TRBD1	TGCGCCAGCAGCTCGCCCTTCCGGGACAGGGCAGTTACGCAGTATTTT	CASSSPFRDRAVTQYF
TRBV5-6	TRBJ1-2	few	17	TRBD1	TGTGCCAGCAGCCGATTACAGGGGGCCAATCTAAGAGATGGCTACACCTTC	CASSRLQGANLRDGYTF
TRBV5-1	TRBJ2-7	NA	14	TRBD1	TGCGCCAGCAGCCCCAGGGGGCTTTTCTACGAGCAGTACTTC	CASSPRGLFYEQYF
TRBV3-1/TRBV3-2	TRBJ1-5	few	18	TRBD1	TGTGCCAGCAGCCAGGCCGGGACAGGGGGCGGAGGCAATCAGCCCCAGCATTTT	CASSQAGTGGGGNQPQHF
TRBV7-2	TRBJ1-4	NA	15	NA	TGTGCCAGCAGCTTTTGGGGAGGGGAAAATGAAAAACTGTTTTTT	CASSFWGGENEKLFF
TRBV6-5	TRBJ2-2	NA	15	TRBD1	TGTGCCAGCAGTCAGGACAGGGGTAACACCGGGGAGCTGTTTTTT	CASSQDRGNTGELFF
TRBV9	TRBJ2-3	NA	14	NA	TGTGCCAGCAGCTTGGGGACTAGCACAGATACGCAGTATTTT	CASSLGTSTDTQYF
TRBV6-5	TRBJ2-7	NA	15	TRBD1	TGTGCCAGCAGTCCCGGACAGGGAGTGATTGGCGAGCAGTACTTC	CASSPGQGVIGEQYF
TRBV9	TRBJ2-3	few	16	TRBD1	TGTGCCAGCAGCGTGACAGGGAACCCTAGCACAGATACGCAGTATTTT	CASSVTGNPSTDTQYF
TRBV27	TRBJ1-1	NA	21	TRBD1	TGTGCCAGCAGTCTACGACAGGGGCGGCCCCCGAGTCCTTTTATGAACACTGAAGCTTTCTTT	CASSLRQGRPPSPFMNTEAFF
TRBV15	TRBJ2-7	NA	15	NA	TGTGCCACCAGCAGAGATATTGAGGCCTTCTACGAGCAGTACTTC	CATSRDIEAFYEQYF
TRBV18	TRBJ1-2	NA	16	TRBD1	TGTGCCAGCTCACCAATAGCTGGACAGGGGAACTATGGCTACACCTTC	CASSPIAGQGNYGYTF
TRBV27	TRBJ1-6	NA	17	TRBD1	TGTGCCAGCAGTTCACGACAGGGGAAAAAATATAATTCACCCCTCCACTTT	CASSSRQGKKYNSPLHF
TRBV2	TRBJ1-3	NA	16	NA	TGTGCCAGCAGTGACCCCATAGTGATTACTGGAAACACCATATATTTT	CASSDPIVITGNTIYF
TRBV3-1/TRBV3-2	TRBJ1-2	once	12	NA	TGTGCCAGCAGCCAAGCCTTCTATGGCTACACCTTC	CASSQAFYGYTF
TRBV7-6	TRBJ2-5	NA	15	TRBD2	TGTGCCAGCGGAGGGACTAGCGGGGACCAAGAGACCCAGTACTTC	CASGGTSGDQETQYF
TRBV4-2	TRBJ1-6	NA	14	TRBD1	TGTGCCAGCAGCTCCGGACAGGTGGGCTCACCCCTCCACTTT	CASSSGQVGSPLHF
TRBV3-1/TRBV3-2	TRBJ1-1	few	14	NA	TGTGCCAGTACCCCGACAGGCGAGAACACTGAAGCTTTCTTT	CASTPTGENTEAFF
TRBV3-1/TRBV3-2	TRBJ2-3	NA	16	TRBD2	TGTGCCAGCAGCCCTACCACCGGGGGGGTAACAGATACGCAGTATTTT	CASSPTTGGVTDTQYF
TRBV11-2	TRBJ2-7	NA	14	NA	TGTGCCAGCAGCCTGGGCCGCTGGGCGGGCGAGCAGTACTTC	CASSLGRWAGEQYF
TRBV10-3	TRBJ2-7	NA	14	TRBD1	TGTGCCATCAGTGGAGGGACAGGGTTTGACGAGCAGTACTTC	CAISGGTGFDEQYF
TRBV30	TRBJ1-1	NA	17	TRBD1	TGTGCCTGGAGTGGGATGACAGGGGGGCGCAGGAACACTGAAGCTTTCTTT	CAWSGMTGGRRNTEAFF
TRBV19	TRBJ2-3	NA	15	NA	TGTGCCACCGCCGGACCGGGACAAGGCACAGATACGCAGTATTTT	CATAGPGQGTDTQYF
TRBV5-1	TRBJ1-2	NA	15	NA	TGCGCCAGCAGCCCCCCCGCGGGAGGGGGTTATGGCTACACCTTC	CASSPPAGGGYGYTF
TRBV19	TRBJ1-2	NA	13	NA	TGTGCCAGTAGTATAGAAGGGGGATCGGGCTACACCTTC	CASSIEGGSGYTF
TRBV3-1/TRBV3-2	TRBJ1-5	NA	15	NA	TGTGCCAGCAGTGCCGGGGGGACCGACTTTCAGCCCCAGCATTTT	CASSAGGTDFQPQHF
TRBV13	TRBJ2-7	NA	12	NA	TGTGCCAGCAGAGGGGGAACCTACGAGCAGTACTTC	CASRGGTYEQYF
TRBV6-5	TRBJ1-2	NA	15	TRBD1	TGTGCCAGCAGTTACCCGGGACAGACTAAGGATGGCTACACCTTC	CASSYPGQTKDGYTF
TRBV6-5	TRBJ1-4	NA	14	TRBD1	TGTGCCAGCAGTTACGGGACAGGGTATGAAAAACTGTTTTTT	CASSYGTGYEKLFF
TRBV18	TRBJ1-1	NA	14	NA	TGTGCCAGCTCACCAAGACACCTATACCCTGAAGCTTTCTTT	CASSPRHLYPEAFF
TRBV5-4	TRBJ1-1	NA	13	NA	TGTGCCAGCAGCCCGACAGGGAACACTGAAGCTTTCTTT	CASSPTGNTEAFF
TRBV2	TRBJ1-2	NA	13	NA	TGTGCCAGCAGTGGTGACAATTCATATGGCTACACCTTC	CASSGDNSYGYTF
TRBV5-6	TRBJ1-3	NA	14	NA	TGTGCCAGCAGCTTGGACAGCTCTGGAAACACCATATATTTT	CASSLDSSGNTIYF
TRBV7-9	TRBJ1-1	once	15	NA	TGTGCCAGCAGCCCACATGGCTTTATGAACACTGAAGCTTTCTTT	CASSPHGFMNTEAFF
TRBV23-1	TRBJ2-7	NA	10	NA	TGCGCCAGGAGGGCCCTAGAGCAGTACTTC	CARRALEQYF
TRBV6-5	TRBJ1-2	NA	13	TRBD1	TGTGCCAGCAGTTGGGGACAGGGGAACGGCTACACCTTC	CASSWGQGNGYTF
TRBV5-4	TRBJ2-3	NA	15	TRBD2	TGTGCCAGCAGCCTTGAGCGGGGGGGCAGGGATACGCAGTATTTT	CASSLERGGRDTQYF
TRBV5-1	TRBJ2-7	NA	16	TRBD1	TGCGCCAGCAGCTTGGACGACAGGGGGCTCAACTACGAGCAGTACTTC	CASSLDDRGLNYEQYF